These 23 T cell receptor beta chains were all obtained from the same sample, sequenced in a study of beta chain features in type 1 diabetes. For these TCRs, the target antigens are not known. Study observations and caveats: The study found moderately but significantly shorter TCRB CDR3s in all four CD4+ subsets of Type 1 diabetes patients.

Expressed TCRB transcripts were sequenced because the entire RNA isolate underwent reverse transcription. TCRdb keeps only in-frame clones here, not all; method: immunoSEQ multiplex PCR. The profile shows 400,000 or so clones, roughly 12% of them singletons. The sequencing sample was made of naive CD4+ T cells from blood. Source of these receptors: a woman younger than 35 with type 1 diabetes.

The J gene is TRBJ2-6, the V gene TRBV5-1; D is possibly TRBD2 (6 bases). V lost 3 bases and J 4 bases, leaving 11 bases between the germline ends. The CDR3 has 15 residues. Germline CDR1 reads SGHRS; CDR2 reads YFSETQ. The CDR3 sequence is CASSSEGSGANVLTF. Written as DNA, the CDR3 is TGCGCCAGCAGCTCGGAGGGGTCCGGGGCCAACGTCCTGACTTTC. Full variable domain (remainder filled in from reference TRBV5-1 and TRBJ2-6): KAGVTQTPRYLIKTRGQQVTLSCSPISGHRSVSWYQQTPGQGLQFLFEYFSETQRNKGNFPGRFSGRQFSNSRSEMNVSTLELGDSALYLCASSSEGSGANVLTFGAGSRLTVL.

In this sample, this clone turned up a few times. The V gene is TRBV11-2, the J gene TRBJ2-1; a possible D gene is TRBD1 (5 bases). Germline V gene data show CDR1 as SGHAT and CDR2 as FQNNGV. The CDR3 runs 13 residues. V gave up 5 bases and J gave up 7 bases, with 12 bases separating them. This chain's CDR3 is CASSQPTGNEQFF. CDR3 coding DNA: TGTGCCAGCAGCCAGCCTACAGGAAATGAGCAGTTCTTC.

This clone was seen a few times. The V gene is TRBV5-6, the J gene TRBJ2-1, with 12 bases lining up with TRBD2. Per the germline V gene, CDR1 is SGHDT and CDR2 is YYEEEE. The CDR3 extends over 17 amino acids. Germline trimming cut 5 bases from V and 3 bases from J; bases unmatched to any gene: 9. CDR3 loop: CASRSRLAGVIYNEQFF. The CDR3 DNA sequence: TGTGCCAGCAGGTCGAGACTAGCGGGAGTAATCTACAATGAGCAGTTCTTC.

A few counts support this clone. The CDR3 protein is CASSLNYEQYF. In DNA, the CDR3 is TGTGCCAGCAGCCTTAATTACGAGCAGTACTTC. The rearrangement joins TRBV5-4 to TRBJ2-7; the D is unclear. The CDR3 contains 11 residues. The V gene lost 4 bases and the J gene lost 4 bases, with 6 bases spanning the gap. Germline-derived CDR1 and CDR2 are SGHNT and YYREEE (reference sequence).

Only a few counts were recorded for this clone. In DNA, the CDR3 is TGTGCCTGGAGTGTACTGCGGTTTGAGTCGTCCAATGAGCAGTTCTTC. It codes for CAWSVLRFESSNEQFF. The gene calls are TRBV30 and TRBJ2-1; D not resolved. Per germline, CDR1 GTSNPN and CDR2 SVGIG (reference sequence). Trimming cost V 0 bases and J 6 bases, with 18 bases left between them. CDR3 length equals 16 residues. Full variable domain (missing parts from reference TRBV30 and TRBJ2-1): SQTIHQWPATLVQPVGSPLSLECTVEGTSNPNLYWYRQAAGRGLQLLFYSVGIGQISSEVPQNLSASRPQDRQFILSSKKLLLSDSGFYLCAWSVLRFESSNEQFFGPGTRLTVL.

This clone turned up a few times. J is TRBJ1-1 and V is TRBV9; possible D gene TRBD1, 5 bases. Germline values: CDR1 SGDLS, CDR2 YYNGEE. V lost 3 bases and J 4 bases, leaving 13 bases between the germline ends. The CDR3 extends over 14 amino acids. CDR3 sequence reads: CASSAREDPTEAFF. In DNA form, the CDR3 reads TGTGCCAGCAGCGCCAGGGAAGACCCCACTGAAGCTTTCTTT.

This clone occurred a few times. This sequence joins TRBV7-3 and TRBJ2-5; D is possibly TRBD1 (5 bases). From germline, CDR1 is SGHTA and CDR2 FQGTGA. The CDR3 spans 14 residues. The ends were cut back, 4 bases at V and 5 bases at J, with 14 bases in the middle. The CDR3 here is CASSSTGARETQYF. Written as DNA, the CDR3 is TGTGCCAGCAGCTCCACAGGAGCGAGGGAGACCCAGTACTTC.

This clone was seen only a few times. The rearrangement links TRBV4-2 to TRBJ2-1, with 9 positions matching TRBD1. The germline V gene encodes CDR1 LGHNA and CDR2 YNFKEQ. The CDR3 is made up of 15 amino acids. V lost 2 bases, J lost 10 bases, and 9 bases stayed unmatched. CDR3 DNA: TGTGCCAGCAGCCAACACCAGGGACAGGGTGGGGAGCAGTTCTTC. This translates into CASSQHQGQGGEQFF.

The rearrangement uses TRBV29-1 and TRBJ2-5; the match to TRBD1 covers 7 bases. The CDR3 length is 13 residues. The germline V gene encodes CDR1 SQVTM and CDR2 ANQGSEA. Losses at the gene ends were 7 bases for V and 8 bases for J; bases not matched to a gene: 13. The CDR3, as DNA: TGCAGCGCTTACGCAGGGGGTGGTGAAACCCAGTACTTC. Amino acid sequence: CSAYAGGGETQYF.

This chain joins TRBV6-5 and TRBJ2-2; 7 bases are a match to TRBD1. V gave up 0 bases and J gave up 6 bases; unmatched junction bases: 7. The CDR3 length is 16 residues. The germline CDR1 and CDR2 sequences are MNHEY and SVGAGI. CDR3 region: CASSYSGTDMAGELFF. DNA of the CDR3: TGTGCCAGCAGTTACTCGGGGACAGACATGGCCGGGGAGCTGTTTTTT.

As for this clone: At the DNA level, this CDR3 is encoded by other sequences in the same sample as well. This sequence joins TRBV6-4 and TRBJ1-1; TRBD1 matches 7 bases. V shed 6 bases, J shed 0 bases, and the junction held 4 bases outside the gene matches. Looked up from germline, CDR1 is MRHNA and CDR2 is SNTAGT. CDR3 length: 14 residues. CDR3 sequence: CASSPTGMNTEAFF. CDR3 DNA sequence: TGTGCCAGCAGCCCGACAGGGATGAACACTGAAGCTTTCTTT.

CDR3 bases: TGTGCCAGCAGCTTTTTGTTGGGTGATGGCGGTGAGCAGTTCTTC. As protein: CASSFLLGDGGEQFF. This chain uses TRBV7-2 with TRBJ2-1, with D uncertain. The CDR3 runs to 15 residues. The germline gives CDR1 SGHTA, CDR2 FQGNSA. Trimming took 3 bases from V and 9 from J, leaving 18 bases between them.

This chain connects TRBV27 to TRBJ1-5, with 8 positions matching TRBD1. The CDR3 totals 13 residues. Germline trimming cut 3 bases from V and 8 bases from J; bases unmatched to any gene: 3. CDR1 and CDR2 (germline): MNHEY, SMNVEV (reference sequence). CDR3 amino acids: CASSFRGREPQHF. CDR3 DNA: TGTGCCAGCAGTTTCAGGGGGCGGGAGCCCCAGCATTTT.

The J gene is TRBJ1-3, the V gene TRBV18; D is ambiguous. Looked up from germline, CDR1 is KGHSH and CDR2 is LQKENI. CDR3 length equals 13 residues. V was trimmed by 0 bases and J by 7 bases, leaving 7 bases between them. CDR3 coding DNA: TGTGCCAGCTCACCACCGTCCTCGAACACCATATATTTT. This translates into CASSPPSSNTIYF.

The CDR3 spells CAWSALLAGGNEQFF. In nucleotides, the CDR3 is TGTGCCTGGAGCGCTCTTCTAGCGGGAGGGAATGAGCAGTTCTTC. The gene calls are TRBV30 and TRBJ2-1; 12 bases agree with TRBD2. Germline loops: CDR1 GTSNPN, CDR2 SVGIG (reference sequence). This CDR3 contains 15 residues. V was pared by 3 bases and J by 7 bases, with 7 bases of the junction left unmatched.

This sequence joins TRBV9 and TRBJ2-3; no reliable D call. The CDR3 is 13 amino acids. The ends were cut back, 1 base at V and 1 base at J, with 4 bases in the middle. Germline CDR1 SGDLS, CDR2 YYNGEE. CDR3 region: CASSVRGTDTQYF. As DNA, the CDR3 is TGTGCCAGCAGCGTACGGGGCACAGATACGCAGTATTTT.

V and J are TRBV19 and TRBJ2-6, with D unclear. The length of the CDR3 is 14 residues. The germline CDR1 and CDR2 sequences are LNHDA and SQIVND (reference sequence). V lost 7 bases, J lost 0 bases, and 7 bases lay in between. CDR3 sequence reads: CASTPVSGANVLTF. The CDR3 nucleotides are TGTGCCAGTACCCCAGTCTCTGGGGCCAACGTCCTGACTTTC.

Only a few counts were recorded for this clone. The rearrangement joins TRBV14 to TRBJ2-3, with 7 bases identical to TRBD1. CDR3 size: 13 residues. The ends lost 6 bases at V and 0 bases at J; junction bases unmatched: 0. CDR1 SGHDN and CDR2 FVKESK come from the germline V gene. CDR3 residues: CASRGQSTDTQYF. The CDR3 bases are TGTGCCAGCAGGGGACAGAGCACAGATACGCAGTATTTT.

The chain has TRBV5-1 and TRBJ1-1; D may be TRBD1 (5 bases). CDR3 length: 14 amino acids. Germline lookup yields CDR1 SGHRS and CDR2 YFSETQ. V dropped 6 bases and J dropped 2 bases, with 14 bases sitting between them. The CDR3 loop is CASTLGGENTEAFF. The CDR3 DNA follows: TGCGCCAGCACCCTAGGAGGGGAAAACACTGAAGCTTTCTTT.

This clone has a handful of counts. This chain connects TRBV29-1 to TRBJ2-2; 10 nucleotides match TRBD2. From germline, CDR1 is SQVTM and CDR2 ANQGSEA. The CDR3 runs to 14 residues. Losses at the gene ends were 6 bases for V and 2 bases for J; bases not matched to a gene: 3. The CDR3 DNA sequence: TGCAGCGTGAGGACTAGCGGTAACACCGGGGAGCTGTTTTTT. It yields the protein CSVRTSGNTGELFF.

The chain uses TRBV29-1 and TRBJ2-1; possible D gene TRBD2, 5 bases. Deletions cut 6 bases from V and 10 bases from J, with 19 bases between. The CDR3 has 13 residues. CDR1 and CDR2 from the germline V gene are SQVTM and ANQGSEA. The CDR3 DNA is TGCAGCGTCATGGAGAGGGTTTGGGCCGAGCAGTTCTTC. It specifies CSVMERVWAEQFF.

This clone was recorded a few times. CDR3 region: CASRGEVADTQYF. CDR3 in DNA: TGCGCCAGCCGGGGGGAGGTTGCAGATACGCAGTATTTT. The chain employs TRBV4-3 and TRBJ2-3; 7 bases fit TRBD2. Per the germline V gene, CDR1 is LGHNA and CDR2 is YSLEER. The V gene end was trimmed by 8 bases and the J gene end by 4 bases; junction bases not matched to a gene: 6. This CDR3 has 13 residues.

The J gene is TRBJ2-5, the V gene TRBV7-9; D might be TRBD2 (5 bases). The CDR3 loop spans 13 amino acids. Trimming cost V 11 bases and J 2 bases, with 15 bases left between them. The germline V gene encodes CDR1 SEHNR and CDR2 FQNEAQ (reference sequence). The CDR3 DNA is TGTGCCGGAGAATCCACGGGGCAAGAGACCCAGTACTTC. The encoded protein is CAGESTGQETQYF.